What follows is one T cell receptor (beta chain) and its context. Its antigen remains unknown. No conserved phenylalanine or tryptophan is present at the end of the CDR3, so a read error is the likely explanation. Use of 60 Vbeta and 13 Jbeta primers characterized the PCR. Assay: immunoSEQ multiplex PCR; the TCRdb copy retains only in-frame clones and omits some. This repertoire shows some 100,000 clones, roughly 69% found once; its top ten account for 5.4%. Between the trimmed V and J ends, which lost 2 bases and 2 bases, there was a span of 9 bases. Looked up from germline, CDR1 is SGHRS and CDR2 is YFSETQ. This CDR3 has 14 amino acids. The sample originates from a study of cytomegalovirus exposure and HLA in healthy donors. Regarding the study as a whole: Reports indicate that TCR beta sequences accurately predicted the HLA-A and HLA-B alleles of most subjects. Cytomegalovirus-associated status was assigned to about 170 TCR beta chains. Some public TCRs appeared in many individuals, while most sequences were rare.

The sequenced sample consisted of PBMCs. This receptor was identified in a woman in her seventies in good health and CMV-seropositive. This chain connects TRBV5-1 to TRBJ2-3, with D tentatively TRBD1 (5 bases). CDR3 in amino acids: CASSLEQVTDTQYV. The CDR3, as DNA: TGCGCCAGCAGCTTAGAACAGGTCACAGATACGCAGTATGTT.